These T cell receptor beta chains were read from a single sample in a study of blood T cell repertoires in COVID-19. TCRdb's copy holds only in-frame clones and misses some; the assay was immunoSEQ multiplex PCR. This sample yields about 190,000 clones, of which more than 70% are seen a single time; around 8.6% belongs to the top ten. What was sequenced was PBMCs or T cells enriched from blood (not recorded which). The source of these receptors is a woman aged 25 to 39 who had recovered from COVID-19. The CDR3 runs from the conserved cysteine through the conserved F or W. The D gene is left open where the match is weak. Where a row states a size, it is once, few, many or the class of an expanded clone; other rows omit it.

clone size | J gene | V gene | D gene | CDR3 protein | CDR3 DNA
- | TRBJ2-1 | TRBV19 | - | CASKELDYNEQFF | TGTGCCAGTAAGGAGCTAGACTACAATGAGCAGTTCTTC
once | TRBJ1-5 | TRBV28 | - | CASSLQGPYQPQHF | TGTGCCAGCAGTTTACAGGGTCCCTATCAGCCCCAGCATTTT
- | TRBJ1-4 | TRBV27 | - | CASSPDFGRQKLFF | TGTGCCAGCAGTCCAGACTTCGGCCGCCAAAAACTGTTTTTT
- | TRBJ2-1 | TRBV29-1 | - | CSVEDWASNEQFF | TGCAGCGTTGAAGATTGGGCCTCGAATGAGCAGTTCTTC
few | TRBJ2-1 | TRBV29-1 | TRBD2 | CSVVPAGASLDEQFF | TGCAGCGTTGTCCCAGCGGGAGCCAGTCTGGATGAGCAGTTCTTC
- | TRBJ1-6 | TRBV28 | - | CASSFSAGRNSPLHF | TGTGCCAGCAGTTTCTCGGCAGGGAGGAATTCACCCCTCCACTTT
- | TRBJ1-5 | TRBV6-5 | - | CASSYSTQGNQPQHF | TGTGCCAGCAGTTACTCGACACAGGGTAATCAGCCCCAGCATTTT
- | TRBJ1-1 | TRBV5-1 | - | CASSAGENTEAFF | TGCGCCAGCAGCGCGGGGGAGAACACTGAAGCTTTCTTT
once | TRBJ2-4 | TRBV30 | - | CAWSESGLAKNIQYF | TGTGCCTGGAGTGAAAGCGGATTAGCCAAAAACATTCAGTACTTC
- | TRBJ2-5 | TRBV28 | TRBD1 | CASSFSSGGRETQYF | TGTGCCAGCAGTTTCTCCTCAGGGGGCAGAGAGACCCAGTACTTC
- | TRBJ2-1 | TRBV4-1 | TRBD2 | CASSQVPGLVHTNEQFF | TGCGCCAGCAGCCAAGTCCCGGGACTAGTTCATACCAATGAGCAGTTCTTC
- | TRBJ1-2 | TRBV19 | - | CASSIPGDYGYTF | TGTGCCAGTAGTATTCCAGGGGACTATGGCTACACCTTC
- | TRBJ2-5 | TRBV7-9 | TRBD2 | CASSLDRGGGETQYF | TGTGCCAGCAGCTTAGACCGGGGCGGGGGGGAGACCCAGTACTTC
few | TRBJ1-2 | TRBV5-1 | - | CASSARILRDYGYTF | TGCGCCAGCAGCGCGCGGATCCTTCGAGACTATGGCTACACCTTC
- | TRBJ2-1 | TRBV3-1/TRBV3-2 | - | CASSQDVTGQFF | TGTGCCAGCAGCCAAGATGTAACGGGGCAGTTCTTC
- | TRBJ2-7 | TRBV7-8 | - | CASSLAGWTVRWSYEQYF | TGTGCCAGCAGCTTAGCAGGATGGACAGTCCGGTGGAGCTACGAGCAGTACTTC
- | TRBJ2-1 | TRBV14 | TRBD2 | CASSQVAWSSGRRNEQFF | TGTGCCAGCAGCCAAGTTGCTTGGTCTAGCGGGAGGAGGAATGAGCAGTTCTTC
- | TRBJ1-2 | TRBV3-1/TRBV3-2 | - | CASSHGDKSASYGYTF | TGTGCCAGCAGCCACGGTGACAAGAGTGCGTCCTATGGCTACACCTTC
- | TRBJ1-1 | TRBV2 | TRBD1 | CASSAWTGRTEAFF | TGTGCCAGCAGTGCCTGGACAGGGAGGACTGAAGCTTTCTTT
- | TRBJ1-5 | TRBV2 | - | CASSEGRGFGGNQPQHF | TGTGCCAGCAGTGAAGGAAGAGGGTTCGGGGGCAATCAGCCCCAGCATTTT
- | TRBJ2-1 | TRBV5-5 | - | CASSGSFLAGIYNEQFF | TGTGCCAGCAGCGGGTCGTTTCTGGCAGGGATTTACAATGAGCAGTTCTTC
- | TRBJ2-7 | TRBV27 | - | CASSRRDSEAHEQYF | TGTGCCAGCAGTCGCCGGGACTCCGAAGCCCACGAGCAGTACTTC
- | TRBJ2-5 | TRBV19 | TRBD2 | CASSIGGSGRGRETQYF | TGTGCCAGTAGTATTGGGGGAAGCGGGAGAGGGAGGGAGACCCAGTACTTC
- | TRBJ2-7 | TRBV2 | TRBD1 | CASSGTGYLSYEQYF | TGTGCCAGCAGCGGGACAGGCTACCTCTCCTACGAGCAGTACTTC
- | TRBJ2-2 | TRBV7-2 | - | CASSPSGGRELFF | TGTGCCAGCAGCCCATCCGGGGGTAGGGAGCTGTTTTTT
- | TRBJ1-2 | TRBV9 | - | CASSVVPGQRLEGYTF | TGTGCCAGCAGCGTAGTACCAGGGCAAAGATTAGAAGGCTACACCTTC
once | TRBJ2-2 | TRBV28 | TRBD1 | CASSSPGGYTGELFF | TGTGCCAGCAGTTCCCCAGGGGGCTACACCGGGGAGCTGTTTTTT
- | TRBJ2-5 | TRBV5-1 | - | CASSYRTDLGETQYF | TGCGCCAGCAGCTACAGGACAGATTTGGGAGAGACCCAGTACTTC
- | TRBJ1-1 | TRBV5-1 | - | CASSLSTEAFF | TGCGCCAGCTCTCTTAGCACTGAAGCTTTCTTT
- | TRBJ1-1 | TRBV19 | - | CASTTFTGRNTEAFF | TGTGCCAGTACTACGTTCACAGGGAGGAACACTGAAGCTTTCTTT
- | TRBJ1-3 | TRBV2 | - | CASNPGARSGNTIYF | TGTGCCAGCAACCCGGGAGCTCGTTCCGGAAACACCATATATTTT
few | TRBJ1-2 | TRBV2 | TRBD1 | CASRGQGKFNGYTF | TGTGCCAGCAGGGGACAGGGGAAGTTTAATGGCTACACCTTC
- | TRBJ2-3 | TRBV10-3 | TRBD2 | CAIRGTTGPDTQYF | TGTGCCATCAGGGGGACTACAGGTCCAGATACGCAGTATTTT
- | TRBJ1-5 | TRBV2 | - | CASSAQAQPQHF | TGTGCCAGCAGTGCCCAGGCTCAGCCCCAGCATTTT
- | TRBJ2-1 | TRBV9 | - | CASSVVTGPGEQFF | TGTGCCAGCAGCGTAGTTACAGGGCCTGGAGAGCAGTTCTTC
- | TRBJ2-7 | TRBV10-3 | TRBD1 | CAIRGTGGEQYF | TGTGCCATCAGGGGGACAGGGGGGGAGCAGTACTTC
once | TRBJ2-1 | TRBV28 | - | CASSLGDISNEQFF | TGTGCCAGCAGCCTAGGGGACATATCCAATGAGCAGTTCTTC
- | TRBJ1-6 | TRBV11-2 | - | CASSPTTAQNSPLHF | TGTGCCAGCAGCCCCACGACAGCCCAGAATTCACCCCTCCACTTT
- | TRBJ2-5 | TRBV11-2 | - | CASRRRGDGSLETQYF | TGTGCCAGCAGAAGAAGAGGGGACGGGAGTTTGGAGACCCAGTACTTC
- | TRBJ1-5 | TRBV7-2 | - | CASSSLGRAQHF | TGTGCCAGCAGCTCTCTAGGGAGGGCCCAGCATTTT
few | TRBJ2-7 | TRBV5-1 | TRBD1 | CASSLVGTAGEQYF | TGCGCCAGCAGCTTGGTCGGGACAGCTGGCGAGCAGTACTTC
- | TRBJ1-2 | TRBV2 | - | CASSERGMDYGYTF | TGTGCCAGCAGTGAACGGGGTATGGACTATGGCTACACCTTC
- | TRBJ2-7 | TRBV19 | TRBD1 | CASSVQGELYF | TGTGCCAGTAGTGTGCAGGGGGAACTGTACTTC
- | TRBJ2-5 | TRBV5-1 | TRBD2 | CASSLDRTSTETQYF | TGCGCCAGCAGCTTGGACCGGACTAGCACAGAGACCCAGTACTTC
- | TRBJ2-7 | TRBV6-2/TRBV6-3 | TRBD2 | CASSLGGGPSYEQYF | TGTGCCAGCAGTCTTGGGGGAGGGCCCTCCTACGAGCAGTACTTC
once | TRBJ2-1 | TRBV7-9 | TRBD2 | CASSLLAGGENEQFF | TGTGCCAGCAGCCTGCTAGCGGGAGGGGAAAATGAGCAGTTCTTC
- | TRBJ2-7 | TRBV28 | TRBD2 | CASSTQTSGSVRGVREQYF | TGTGCCAGCAGTACCCAGACTAGCGGGTCCGTGAGGGGGGTAAGGGAGCAGTACTTC
- | TRBJ2-7 | TRBV7-2 | TRBD1 | CASSRSGTGAYEQYF | TGTGCCAGCAGCAGATCCGGGACAGGGGCCTACGAGCAGTACTTC
- | TRBJ2-5 | TRBV6-6 | - | CASSQGTGQETQYF | TGTGCCAGCAGTCAAGGGACTGGACAAGAGACCCAGTACTTC
once | TRBJ2-1 | TRBV24-1 | TRBD1 | CATTQTGASGDEQFF | TGTGCCACCACCCAGACAGGGGCCAGTGGTGATGAGCAGTTCTTC